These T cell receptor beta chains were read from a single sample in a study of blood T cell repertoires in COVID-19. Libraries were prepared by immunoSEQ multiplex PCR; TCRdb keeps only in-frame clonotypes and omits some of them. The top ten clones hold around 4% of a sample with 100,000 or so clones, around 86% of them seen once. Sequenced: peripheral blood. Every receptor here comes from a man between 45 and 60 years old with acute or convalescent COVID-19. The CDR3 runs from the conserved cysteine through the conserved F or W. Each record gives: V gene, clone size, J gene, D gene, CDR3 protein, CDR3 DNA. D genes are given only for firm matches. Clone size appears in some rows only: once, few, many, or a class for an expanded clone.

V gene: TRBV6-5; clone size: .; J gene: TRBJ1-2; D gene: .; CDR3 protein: CASSKPGRGYGYTF; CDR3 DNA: TGTGCCAGCAGTAAACCGGGGCGGGGGTATGGCTACACCTTC
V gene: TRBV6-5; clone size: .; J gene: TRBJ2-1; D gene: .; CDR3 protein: CASSYGRGNEQFF; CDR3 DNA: TGTGCCAGCAGTTACGGTCGCGGAAATGAGCAGTTCTTC
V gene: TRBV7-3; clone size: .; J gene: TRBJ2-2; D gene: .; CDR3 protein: CASRKQGWGTGELFF; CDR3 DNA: TGTGCCAGCAGGAAACAGGGATGGGGCACCGGGGAGCTGTTTTTT
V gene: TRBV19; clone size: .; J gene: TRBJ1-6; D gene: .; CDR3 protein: CASSISRDTTNSPLHF; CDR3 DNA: TGTGCCAGTAGTATATCCCGGGACACGACTAATTCACCCCTCCACTTT
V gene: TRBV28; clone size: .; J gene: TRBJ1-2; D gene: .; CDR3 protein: CASSRGSGYGYTF; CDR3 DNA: TGTGCCAGCAGTCGGGGGTCAGGGTATGGCTACACCTTC
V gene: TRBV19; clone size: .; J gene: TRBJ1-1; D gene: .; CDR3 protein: CASSMGGLNTEAFF; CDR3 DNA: TGTGCCAGTAGTATGGGCGGGTTGAACACTGAAGCTTTCTTT
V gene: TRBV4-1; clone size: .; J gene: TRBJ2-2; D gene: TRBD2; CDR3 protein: CASSHRSGGDSTGELFF; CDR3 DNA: TGCGCCAGCAGCCATCGTAGCGGGGGCGACAGTACCGGGGAGCTGTTTTTT
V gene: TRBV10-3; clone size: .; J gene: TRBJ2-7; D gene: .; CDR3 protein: CAISVNGRSSYEQYF; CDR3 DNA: TGTGCCATCAGTGTGAACGGTCGGAGCTCCTACGAGCAGTACTTC
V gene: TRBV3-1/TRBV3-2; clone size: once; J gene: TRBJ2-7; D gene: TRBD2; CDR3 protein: CASSRLAGVSYEQYF; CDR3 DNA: TGTGCCAGCAGCCGACTAGCGGGAGTGTCCTACGAGCAGTACTTC
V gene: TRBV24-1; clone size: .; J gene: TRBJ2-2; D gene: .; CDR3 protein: CATSVGGGPRDGELFF; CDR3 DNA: TGTGCCACCAGTGTAGGAGGAGGGCCCAGGGACGGGGAGCTGTTTTTT
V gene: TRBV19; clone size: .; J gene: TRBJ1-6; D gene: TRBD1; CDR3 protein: CASREGAGYNSPLHF; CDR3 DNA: TGTGCCAGTAGGGAGGGGGCAGGTTATAATTCACCCCTCCACTTT
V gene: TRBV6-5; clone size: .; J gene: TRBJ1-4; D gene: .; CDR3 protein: CASSYSMGRGEKLFF; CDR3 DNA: TGTGCCAGCAGTTACTCGATGGGGCGCGGTGAAAAACTGTTTTTT
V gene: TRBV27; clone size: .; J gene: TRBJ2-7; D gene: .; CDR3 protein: CASSLSLEAYEQYF; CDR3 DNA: TGTGCCAGCAGTTTATCGTTGGAGGCATACGAGCAGTACTTC
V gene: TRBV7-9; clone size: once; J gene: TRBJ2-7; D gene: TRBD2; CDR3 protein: CASSLVISGPSYEQYF; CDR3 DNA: TGTGCCAGCAGCTTAGTCATTAGCGGGCCATCCTACGAGCAGTACTTC
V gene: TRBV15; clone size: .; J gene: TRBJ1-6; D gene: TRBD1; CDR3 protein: CATSRLDRDNSPLHF; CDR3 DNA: TGTGCCACCAGCAGACTTGACAGGGATAATTCACCCCTCCACTTT
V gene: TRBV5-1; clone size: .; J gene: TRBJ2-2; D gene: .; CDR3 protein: CASGQGSNTGELFF; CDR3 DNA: TGCGCCAGCGGGCAGGGCAGCAACACCGGGGAGCTGTTTTTT
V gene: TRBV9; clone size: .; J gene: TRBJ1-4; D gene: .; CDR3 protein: CASSVGQSGNEKLFF; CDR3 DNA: TGTGCCAGCAGCGTCGGACAGAGCGGCAATGAAAAACTGTTTTTT
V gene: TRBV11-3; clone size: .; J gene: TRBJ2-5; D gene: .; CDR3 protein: CASSPYDPSETQYF; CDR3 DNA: TGTGCCAGCAGCCCCTACGATCCGTCGGAGACCCAGTACTTC
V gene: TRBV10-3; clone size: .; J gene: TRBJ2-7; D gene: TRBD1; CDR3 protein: CAIRGTDGYEQYF; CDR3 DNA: TGTGCCATCAGGGGGACAGATGGCTACGAGCAGTACTTC
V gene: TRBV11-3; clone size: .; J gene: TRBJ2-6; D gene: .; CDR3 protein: CASSLEGARGANVLTF; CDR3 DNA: TGTGCCAGCAGCTTAGAGGGGGCGCGTGGGGCCAACGTCCTGACTTTC
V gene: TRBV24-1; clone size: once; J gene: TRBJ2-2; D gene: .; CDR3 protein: CATLGQNTGELFF; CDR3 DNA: TGTGCCACCCTGGGACAGAACACCGGGGAGCTGTTTTTT
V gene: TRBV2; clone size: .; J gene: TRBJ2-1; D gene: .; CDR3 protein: CASRKLVPTKSSYNEQFF; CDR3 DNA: TGTGCCAGCAGAAAACTAGTCCCAACGAAGAGCTCCTACAATGAGCAGTTCTTC
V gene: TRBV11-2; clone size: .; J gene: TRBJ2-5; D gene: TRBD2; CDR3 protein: CASTQGLARETQYF; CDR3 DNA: TGTGCCAGCACCCAAGGACTAGCACGAGAGACCCAGTACTTC
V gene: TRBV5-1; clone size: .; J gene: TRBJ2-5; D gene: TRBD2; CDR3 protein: CASSLRLAGGGQETQYF; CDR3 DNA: TGCGCCAGCAGCTTACGGCTAGCGGGAGGAGGGCAAGAGACCCAGTACTTC
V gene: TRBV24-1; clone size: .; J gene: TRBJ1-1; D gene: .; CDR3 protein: CATQKDSEAFF; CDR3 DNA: TGTGCCACCCAAAAGGACAGCGAAGCTTTCTTT
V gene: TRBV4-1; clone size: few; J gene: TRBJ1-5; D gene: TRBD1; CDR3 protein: CASSQEDRVELPQHF; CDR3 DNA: TGCGCCAGCAGCCAAGAGGACAGGGTTGAACTGCCCCAGCATTTT
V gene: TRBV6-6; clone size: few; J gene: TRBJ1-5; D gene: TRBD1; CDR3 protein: CASSPNHIRQGGDQPQHF; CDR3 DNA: TGTGCCAGCAGTCCAAACCATATAAGACAGGGAGGTGATCAGCCCCAGCATTTT
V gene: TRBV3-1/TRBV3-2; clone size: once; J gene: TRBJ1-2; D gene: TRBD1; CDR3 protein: CASSRQGTGKNGYTF; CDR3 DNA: TGTGCCAGCAGCCGACAAGGGACAGGGAAAAATGGCTACACCTTC
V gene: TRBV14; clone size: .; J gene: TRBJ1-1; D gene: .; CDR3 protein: CASSQWANMNTEAFF; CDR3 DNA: TGTGCCAGCAGCCAATGGGCCAACATGAACACTGAAGCTTTCTTT
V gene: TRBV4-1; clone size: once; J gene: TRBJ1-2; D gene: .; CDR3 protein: CASSHGDGYTF; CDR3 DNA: TGCGCCAGCAGCCACGGGGATGGCTACACCTTC
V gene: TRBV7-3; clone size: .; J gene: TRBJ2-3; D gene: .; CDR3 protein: CASSLEGSTDTQYF; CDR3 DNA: TGTGCCAGCAGCTTAGAGGGTAGCACAGATACGCAGTATTTT
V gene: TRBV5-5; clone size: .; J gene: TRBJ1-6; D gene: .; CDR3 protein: CASRRDFSSYNSPLHF; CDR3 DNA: TGTGCCAGCAGAAGGGACTTTAGCTCCTATAATTCACCCCTCCACTTT
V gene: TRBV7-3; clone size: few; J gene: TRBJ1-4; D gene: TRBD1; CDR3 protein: CASSFSCRDRHRMATNEKLFF; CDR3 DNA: TGTGCCAGCAGCTTTAGTTGCAGGGACAGACACAGGATGGCAACTAATGAAAAACTGTTTTTT
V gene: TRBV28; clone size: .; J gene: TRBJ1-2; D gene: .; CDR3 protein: CASSRPSRSNYGYTF; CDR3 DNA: TGTGCCAGCAGCCGCCCATCTAGGTCTAACTATGGCTACACCTTC
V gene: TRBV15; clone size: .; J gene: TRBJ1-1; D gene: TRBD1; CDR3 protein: CAAGTDVHLNTEAFF; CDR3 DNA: TGTGCCGCCGGGACAGACGTTCACCTGAACACTGAAGCTTTCTTT
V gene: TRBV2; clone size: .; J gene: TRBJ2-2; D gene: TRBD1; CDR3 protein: CASREDRGWTGELFF; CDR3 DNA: TGTGCCAGCAGAGAGGACAGGGGATGGACCGGGGAGCTGTTTTTT
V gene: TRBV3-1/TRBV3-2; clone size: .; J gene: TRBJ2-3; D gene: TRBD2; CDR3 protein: CASSRRTSGSGEDTQYF; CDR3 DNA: TGTGCCAGCAGCCGACGGACTAGCGGGAGTGGGGAAGATACGCAGTATTTT
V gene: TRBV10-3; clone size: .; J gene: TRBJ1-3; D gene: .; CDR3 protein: CAISEIRGRLMSGNTIYF; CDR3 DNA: TGTGCCATCAGTGAGATCCGAGGTCGACTGATGTCTGGAAACACCATATATTTT
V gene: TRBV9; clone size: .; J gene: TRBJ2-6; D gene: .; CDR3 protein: CASSDPQSSRGANVLTF; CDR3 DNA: TGTGCCAGCAGCGACCCACAGTCTTCCCGAGGGGCCAACGTCCTGACTTTC
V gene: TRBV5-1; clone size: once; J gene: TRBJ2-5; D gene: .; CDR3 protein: CASRGEETQYF; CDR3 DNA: TGCGCCAGCAGGGGCGAGGAGACCCAGTACTTC
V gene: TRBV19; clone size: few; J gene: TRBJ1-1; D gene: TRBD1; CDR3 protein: CASSPLGTGGRSAFF; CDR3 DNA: TGTGCCAGTAGTCCTCTCGGGACAGGGGGTCGCAGTGCTTTCTTT
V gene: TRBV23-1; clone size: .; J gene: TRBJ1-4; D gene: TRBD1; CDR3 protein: CASSQKNGQGKEKLFF; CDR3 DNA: TGCGCCAGCAGTCAAAAGAACGGACAGGGGAAGGAAAAACTGTTTTTT
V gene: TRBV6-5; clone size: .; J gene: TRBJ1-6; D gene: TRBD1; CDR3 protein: CATEITGEGGSPLHF; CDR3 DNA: TGTGCCACAGAGATAACAGGGGAAGGAGGCTCACCCCTCCACTTT
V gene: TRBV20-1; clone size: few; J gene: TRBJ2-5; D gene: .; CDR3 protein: CSASRLVRETQYF; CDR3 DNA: TGCAGTGCCAGTCGACTAGTGCGGGAGACCCAGTACTTC
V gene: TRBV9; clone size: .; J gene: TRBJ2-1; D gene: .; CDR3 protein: CASSVDAAYNEQFF; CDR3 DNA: TGTGCCAGCAGCGTAGACGCGGCTTACAATGAGCAGTTCTTC
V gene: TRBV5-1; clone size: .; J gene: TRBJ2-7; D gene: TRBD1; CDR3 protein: CASSLNAGGNYEQYF; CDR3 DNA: TGCGCCAGCAGCTTGAATGCAGGGGGTAACTACGAGCAGTACTTC
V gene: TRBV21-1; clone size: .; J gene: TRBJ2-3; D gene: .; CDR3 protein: CASSDGTVPDTQYF; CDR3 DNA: TGTGCCAGCAGTGATGGGACAGTCCCAGATACGCAGTATTTT
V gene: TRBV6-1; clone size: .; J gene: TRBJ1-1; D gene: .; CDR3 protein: CASSERGGAGTEAFF; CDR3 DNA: TGTGCCAGCAGTGAAAGGGGTGGGGCTGGCACTGAAGCTTTCTTT
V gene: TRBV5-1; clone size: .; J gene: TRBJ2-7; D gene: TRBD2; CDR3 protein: CASSLTSFTSGLYEQYF; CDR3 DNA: TGCGCCAGCAGCTTAACGTCCTTTACTAGCGGACTCTACGAGCAGTACTTC
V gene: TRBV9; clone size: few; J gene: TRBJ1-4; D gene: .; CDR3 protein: CASSVGGTTNEKLFF; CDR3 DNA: TGTGCCAGCAGCGTAGGCGGAACAACTAATGAAAAACTGTTTTTT
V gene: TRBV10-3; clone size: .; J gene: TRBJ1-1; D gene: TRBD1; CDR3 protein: CAIGGTGGLNTEAFF; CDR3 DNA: TGTGCCATCGGAGGGACAGGGGGCTTGAACACTGAAGCTTTCTTT
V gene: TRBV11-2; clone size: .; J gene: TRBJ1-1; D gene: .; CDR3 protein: CASSLDRGTEAFF; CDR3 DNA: TGTGCCAGCAGCTTAGATCGCGGGACTGAAGCTTTCTTT
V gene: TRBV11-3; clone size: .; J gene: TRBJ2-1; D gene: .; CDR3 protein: CASSSKAGRYNEQFF; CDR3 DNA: TGTGCCAGCAGCTCTAAAGCGGGTCGTTACAATGAGCAGTTCTTC
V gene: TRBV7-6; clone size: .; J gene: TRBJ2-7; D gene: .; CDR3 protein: CASSLAPSGTFYEQYF; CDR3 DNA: TGTGCCAGCAGCTTAGCACCGTCCGGGACTTTTTACGAGCAGTACTTC
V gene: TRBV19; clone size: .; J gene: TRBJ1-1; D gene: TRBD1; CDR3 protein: CASKWGQGAVNTEAFF; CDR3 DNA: TGTGCCAGTAAGTGGGGACAGGGGGCAGTGAACACTGAAGCTTTCTTT
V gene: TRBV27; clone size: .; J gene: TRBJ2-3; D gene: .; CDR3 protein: CASSPRRTYTDTQYF; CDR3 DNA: TGTGCCAGCAGTCCCAGGAGGACCTACACAGATACGCAGTATTTT
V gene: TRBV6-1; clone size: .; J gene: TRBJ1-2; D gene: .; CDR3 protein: CASSDTGSYGYTF; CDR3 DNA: TGTGCCAGCAGTGACACAGGATCCTATGGCTACACCTTC
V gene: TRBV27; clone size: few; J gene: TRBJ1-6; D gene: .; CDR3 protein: CASSLSRGQGLALHF; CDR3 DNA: TGTGCCAGCAGTTTATCTAGAGGGCAAGGTTTGGCCCTCCACTTT
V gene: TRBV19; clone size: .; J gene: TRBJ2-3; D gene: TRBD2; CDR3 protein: CASSMSASGGSTDTQYF; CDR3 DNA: TGTGCCAGTAGTATGTCGGCTAGCGGGGGGAGCACAGATACGCAGTATTTT